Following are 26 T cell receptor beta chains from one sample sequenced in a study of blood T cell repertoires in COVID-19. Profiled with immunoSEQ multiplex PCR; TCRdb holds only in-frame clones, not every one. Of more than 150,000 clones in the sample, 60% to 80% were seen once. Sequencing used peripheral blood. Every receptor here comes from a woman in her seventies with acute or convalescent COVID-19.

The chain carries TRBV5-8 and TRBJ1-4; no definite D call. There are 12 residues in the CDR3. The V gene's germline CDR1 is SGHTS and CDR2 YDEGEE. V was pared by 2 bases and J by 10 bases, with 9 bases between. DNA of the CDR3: TGTGCCAGCAGCTTCCGACACGGAAAACTGTTTTTT. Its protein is CASSFRHGKLFF.

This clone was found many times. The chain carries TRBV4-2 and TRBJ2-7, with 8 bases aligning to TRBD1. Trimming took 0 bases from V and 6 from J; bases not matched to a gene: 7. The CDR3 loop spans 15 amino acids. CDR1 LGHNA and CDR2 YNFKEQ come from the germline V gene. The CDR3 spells CASSQEGQGTGEQYF. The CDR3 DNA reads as TGTGCCAGCAGCCAAGAAGGACAGGGAACGGGCGAGCAGTACTTC.

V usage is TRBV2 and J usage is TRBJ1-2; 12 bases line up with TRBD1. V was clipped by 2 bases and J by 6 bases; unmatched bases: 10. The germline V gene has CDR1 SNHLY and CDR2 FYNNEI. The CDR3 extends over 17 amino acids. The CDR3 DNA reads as TGTGCCAGCAGTGAATTGGGACAGGGGGCATTCAGAAATGGCTACACCTTC. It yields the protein CASSELGQGAFRNGYTF.

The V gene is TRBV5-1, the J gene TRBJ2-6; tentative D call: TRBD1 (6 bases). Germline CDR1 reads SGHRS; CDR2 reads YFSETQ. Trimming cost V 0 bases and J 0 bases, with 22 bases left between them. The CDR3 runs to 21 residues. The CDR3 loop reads CASSLEGRPGHMSSGANVLTF. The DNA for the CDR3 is TGCGCCAGCAGCTTGGAGGGTCGGCCGGGACACATGAGCTCTGGGGCCAACGTCCTGACTTTC.

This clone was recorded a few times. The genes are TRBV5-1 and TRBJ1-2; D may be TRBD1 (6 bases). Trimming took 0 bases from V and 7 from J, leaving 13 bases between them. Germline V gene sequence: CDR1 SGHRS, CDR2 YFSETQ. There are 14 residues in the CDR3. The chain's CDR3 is CASSLEQGMSGYTF. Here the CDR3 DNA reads TGCGCCAGCAGCTTGGAGCAGGGGATGAGTGGCTACACCTTC.

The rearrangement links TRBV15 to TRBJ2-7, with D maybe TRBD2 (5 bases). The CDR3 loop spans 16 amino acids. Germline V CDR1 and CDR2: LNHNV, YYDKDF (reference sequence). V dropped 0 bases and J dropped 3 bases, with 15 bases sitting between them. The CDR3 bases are TGTGCCACCAGCAGAGATTCGGGGAGAATGATCTACGAGCAGTACTTC. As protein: CATSRDSGRMIYEQYF.

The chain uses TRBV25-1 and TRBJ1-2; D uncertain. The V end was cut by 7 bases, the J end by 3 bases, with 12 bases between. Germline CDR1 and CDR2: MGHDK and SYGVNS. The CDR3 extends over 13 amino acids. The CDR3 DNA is TGTGCCAGCAAATCGGAGTACCACTATGGCTACACCTTC. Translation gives CASKSEYHYGYTF.

This CDR3 is CASSYGTSLYEQYF. CDR3 in DNA: TGTGCCAGCAGCTACGGGACTAGCCTTTACGAGCAGTACTTC. The V call is TRBV28, the J call TRBJ2-7; 9 bases agree with TRBD2. Germline V CDR1 and CDR2: MDHEN, SYDVKM. V shed 6 bases and J 4 bases; nucleotides not matched to a gene: 7. The CDR3 has 14 residues.

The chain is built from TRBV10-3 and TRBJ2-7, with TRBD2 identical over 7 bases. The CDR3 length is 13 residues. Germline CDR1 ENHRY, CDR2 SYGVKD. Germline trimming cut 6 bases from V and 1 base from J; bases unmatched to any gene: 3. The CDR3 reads CAIRQGGSYEQYF. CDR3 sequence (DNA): TGTGCCATCAGGCAGGGAGGGTCCTACGAGCAGTACTTC.

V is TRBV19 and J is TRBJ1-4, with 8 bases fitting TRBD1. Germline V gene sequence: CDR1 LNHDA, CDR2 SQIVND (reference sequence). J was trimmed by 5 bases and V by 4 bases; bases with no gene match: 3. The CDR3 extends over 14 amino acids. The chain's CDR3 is CASSSRTGNEKLFF. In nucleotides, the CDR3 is TGTGCCAGTAGTAGCCGGACAGGGAATGAAAAACTGTTTTTT.

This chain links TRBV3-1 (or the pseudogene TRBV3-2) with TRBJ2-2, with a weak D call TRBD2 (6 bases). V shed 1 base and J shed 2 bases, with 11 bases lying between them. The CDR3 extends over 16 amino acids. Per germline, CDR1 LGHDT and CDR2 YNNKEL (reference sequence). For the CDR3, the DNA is TGTGCCAGCAGCCAAGTGTTGGGGGGAAACACCGGGGAGCTGTTTTTT. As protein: CASSQVLGGNTGELFF.

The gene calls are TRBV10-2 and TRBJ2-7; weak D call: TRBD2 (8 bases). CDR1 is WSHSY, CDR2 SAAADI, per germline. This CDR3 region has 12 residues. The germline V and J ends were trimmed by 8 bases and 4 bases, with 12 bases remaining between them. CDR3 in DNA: TGCGCCAGCCGGGAGGGGGCGTACGAGCAGTACTTC. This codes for CASREGAYEQYF.

CDR3 nucleotide sequence: TGTGCCAGCAGCTTACGAGGGAATGTGCTGTTTTTT. Protein product: CASSLRGNVLFF. This rearrangement joins TRBV11-3 to TRBJ2-2; a possible D gene is TRBD2 (5 bases). Germline CDR1 reads SGHNT; CDR2 reads YENEEA. Trimming removed 2 bases from V and 13 bases from J, with 11 bases in between. The CDR3 consists of 12 residues.

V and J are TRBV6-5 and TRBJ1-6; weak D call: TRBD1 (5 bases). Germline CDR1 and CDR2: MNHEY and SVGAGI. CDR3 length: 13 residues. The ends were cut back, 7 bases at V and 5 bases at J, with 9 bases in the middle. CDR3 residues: CASKRQNNSPLHF. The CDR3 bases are TGTGCCAGCAAAAGACAGAATAATTCACCCCTCCACTTT.

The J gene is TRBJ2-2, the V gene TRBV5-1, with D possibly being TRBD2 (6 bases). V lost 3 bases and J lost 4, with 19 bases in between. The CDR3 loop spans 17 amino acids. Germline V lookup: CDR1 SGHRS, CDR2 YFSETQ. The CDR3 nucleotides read TGCGCCAGCAGCTCAGGACTACCGGGCGAGTCCACCGGGGAGCTGTTTTTT. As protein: CASSSGLPGESTGELFF.

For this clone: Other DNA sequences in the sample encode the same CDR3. CDR3 region: CASSQLQETQYF. CDR3 in DNA: TGTGCCAGCAGCCAACTTCAAGAGACCCAGTACTTC. The chain combines TRBV3-1 (or the pseudogene TRBV3-2) with TRBJ2-5; D call uncertain. The CDR3 runs 12 residues. V was clipped by 2 bases and J by 2 bases, with 3 bases between them. CDR1 is LGHDT, CDR2 YNNKEL, per germline (reference sequence).

The CDR3 DNA reads as TGTGCCAGCAGTTACACAGACAGCAACTATGGCTACACCTTC. It is translated as CASSYTDSNYGYTF. V gene TRBV6-5 combines with J gene TRBJ1-2; perhaps TRBD1 as D (5 bases). Trimming cost V 2 bases and J 2 bases, with 9 bases left between them. This CDR3 region has 14 residues. Germline loops: CDR1 MNHEY, CDR2 SVGAGI.

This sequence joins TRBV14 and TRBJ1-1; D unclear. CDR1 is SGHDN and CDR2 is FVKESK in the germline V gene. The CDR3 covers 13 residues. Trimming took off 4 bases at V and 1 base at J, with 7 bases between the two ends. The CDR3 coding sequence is TGTGCCAGCAGCCCCCGCAGGAACACTGAAGCTTTCTTT. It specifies CASSPRRNTEAFF. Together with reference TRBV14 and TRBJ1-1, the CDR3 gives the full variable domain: EAGVTQFPSHSVIEKGQTVTLRCDPISGHDNLYWYRRVMGKEIKFLLHFVKESKQDESGMPNNRFLAERTGGTYSTLKVQPAELEDSGVYFCASSPRRNTEAFFGQGTRLTVV.

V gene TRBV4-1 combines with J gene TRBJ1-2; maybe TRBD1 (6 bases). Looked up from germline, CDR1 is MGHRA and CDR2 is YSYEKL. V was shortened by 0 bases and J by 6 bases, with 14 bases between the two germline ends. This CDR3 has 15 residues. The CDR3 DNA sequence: TGCGCCAGCAGCCAAGATTGGTCGGGGGGCGATGGCTACACCTTC. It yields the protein CASSQDWSGGDGYTF.

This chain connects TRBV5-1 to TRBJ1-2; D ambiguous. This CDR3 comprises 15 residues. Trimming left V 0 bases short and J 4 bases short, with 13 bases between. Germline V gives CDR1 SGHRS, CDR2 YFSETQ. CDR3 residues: CASSLVGGDVYGYTF. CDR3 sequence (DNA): TGCGCCAGCAGCTTGGTTGGCGGTGACGTCTATGGCTACACCTTC.

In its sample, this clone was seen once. CDR3 amino acids: CASGRTSVYNEQFF. For the CDR3, the DNA is TGTGCTAGTGGTCGAACTAGCGTGTACAATGAGCAGTTCTTC. V usage is TRBV12-5 and J usage is TRBJ2-1; 7 nucleotides agree with TRBD2. The CDR3 contains 14 residues. V was clipped by 5 bases and J by 4 bases; unmatched bases: 5. Germline CDR1 reads LGHNT; CDR2 reads FRNRAP.

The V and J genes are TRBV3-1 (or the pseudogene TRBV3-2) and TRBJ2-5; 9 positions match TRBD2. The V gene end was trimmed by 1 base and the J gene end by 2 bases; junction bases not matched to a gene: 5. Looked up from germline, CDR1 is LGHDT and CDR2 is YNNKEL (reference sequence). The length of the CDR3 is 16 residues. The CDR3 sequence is CASSQGGGRGQETQYF. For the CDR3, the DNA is TGTGCCAGCAGCCAAGGAGGCGGGAGGGGGCAAGAGACCCAGTACTTC.

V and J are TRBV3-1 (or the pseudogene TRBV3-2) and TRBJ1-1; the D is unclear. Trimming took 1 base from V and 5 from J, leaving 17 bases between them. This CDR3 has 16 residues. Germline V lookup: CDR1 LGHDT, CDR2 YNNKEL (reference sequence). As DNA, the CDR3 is TGTGCCAGCAGCCAAGGGGTCCCGGGCTCGGGGACTGAAGCTTTCTTT. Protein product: CASSQGVPGSGTEAFF.

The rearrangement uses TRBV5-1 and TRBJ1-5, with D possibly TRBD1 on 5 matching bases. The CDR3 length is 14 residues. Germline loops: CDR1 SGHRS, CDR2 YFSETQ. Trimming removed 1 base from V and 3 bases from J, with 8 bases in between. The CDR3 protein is CASSLWGDNQPQHF. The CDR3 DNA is TGCGCCAGCAGCTTGTGGGGGGACAATCAGCCCCAGCATTTT.

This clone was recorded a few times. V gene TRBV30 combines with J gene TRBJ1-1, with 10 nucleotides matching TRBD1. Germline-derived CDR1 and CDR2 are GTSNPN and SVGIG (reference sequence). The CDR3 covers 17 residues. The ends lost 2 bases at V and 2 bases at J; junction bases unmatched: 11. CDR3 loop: CAWSLYRDRGLNTEAFF. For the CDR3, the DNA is TGTGCCTGGAGTTTATACCGGGACAGGGGTTTAAACACTGAAGCTTTCTTT.

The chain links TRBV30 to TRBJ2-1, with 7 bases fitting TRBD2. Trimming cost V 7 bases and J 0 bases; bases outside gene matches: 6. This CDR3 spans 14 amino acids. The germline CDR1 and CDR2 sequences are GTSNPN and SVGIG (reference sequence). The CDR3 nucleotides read TGTGCCTACCGACTAGCCGGCTCCTACAATGAGCAGTTCTTC. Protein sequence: CAYRLAGSYNEQFF.